This T cell receptor beta chain appears in the sequencing data of a study of shared clonotypes between healthy human individuals. Study-wide results and caveats: Larger estimated richness was generally recorded for naive subsets relative to memory subsets. Generation probability values for non-shared clonotypes were lower than those for clonotypes shared by all four donors.

CDR1 and CDR2 from the germline V gene are DFQATT and SNEGSKA (reference sequence). CDR3 length: 11 amino acids. Trimming pared 6 bases from V and 6 bases from J, leaving 10 bases between. As handled by the study authors: Junction-only immunoSEQ data arrived without quality scores, meaning filtering differed. TCRdb's copy holds only in-frame clones and misses some; the assay was immunoSEQ multiplex PCR. The DNA gave D and trimming, while V, J and clone size come from that table. The sample has 850,000 to 1,100,000 clones, 60% to 80% seen once. As concerns this clone: The antigen is not known. Other nucleotide sequences in the sample specify the same CDR3.

The source of this sequence is a man aged 18 to 29 in good health. Some clones in this sample may be carry-over from other donors' samples. The sequenced material came from memory CD4+ T cells from PBMCs. Sample subset: CD45RA-negative fraction. The chain uses TRBV20-1 and TRBJ2-3; weak D call: TRBD1 (6 bases). The CDR3 loop is CSARRGDTQYF. The CDR3 DNA reads TGCAGTGCGAGAAGGGGGGATACGCAGTATTTT.